The TCR beta chain described here comes from a study of blood T cell repertoires in COVID-19. As for the study in general: PBMCs, B-cell-depleted T cells, or T cells provided the cDNA or gDNA that made up the material.

In the original analysis: Estimation of nucleated cell counts relied on the amplification of reference gene primers. The protocol was immunoSEQ multiplex PCR, while the TCRdb copy is restricted to in-frame clones and leaves out a portion. The D gene and trimming were derived from the DNA, and the V and J assignments and clone size from that table. The repertoire holds about 310,000 clones, with roughly nine tenths as singletons. The CDR3 has 17 amino acids. CDR1 MDHEN and CDR2 SYDVKM come from the germline V gene. V was cut by 3 bases and J by 2 bases, with 20 bases left in between. Everyone who took part was roughly 18 to 95 years old, and they came from fewer than 25 US areas.

Material: PBMCs or T cells enriched from blood (not recorded which). The origin of this receptor is a woman aged 30 to 39 who had recovered from COVID-19. This chain uses TRBV28 with TRBJ2-7; D may be TRBD2 (5 bases). CDR3 protein: CASSFVPGLHIPYEQYF. The CDR3 bases are TGTGCCAGCAGTTTTGTTCCCGGACTTCATATCCCCTACGAGCAGTACTTC.